This TCR beta chain was obtained from a study of T cells expressing NK-cell markers. Germline CDR1 is ENHRY and CDR2 is SYGVKD. The CDR3 is 13 amino acids. TCRdb reprocessed the 5' RACE reads and reports one entry per CDR3 protein, with no DNA. Its clone listing holds about 540,000 distinct CDR3 sequences. This chain uses TRBV10-3 with TRBJ2-1; TCRdb picks TRBD2, but there is no DNA to check that call. Sequencing was done on a sample of blood T cells: a sorted CD56 or NKG2C T cell subset, CD4+ or CD8+ T cells, or bulk PBMC T cells (not recorded which). The source is a man aged 18 to 29 in good health. Here the CDR3 reads CAISESGGISGFF.